What follows are 14 T cell receptor beta chains derived from one specimen sequenced in a study of shared clonotypes between healthy human individuals. Method: immunoSEQ multiplex PCR; TCRdb's copy keeps in-frame clones and lacks some. The sample lists 550,000 to 650,000 clones; about 96% were seen once. CD8 cells regarded as naive lacked CD45RO, were positively chosen for CCR7, and omitted terminally differentiated effector memory CD45RA+ cells. Source material: naive CD8+ T cells sorted from blood. Every receptor here comes from a woman aged 25 to 39 in good health.

This rearrangement joins TRBV5-8 to TRBJ2-7, with a weak D call TRBD2 (7 bases). Germline CDR1 reads SGHTS; CDR2 reads YDEGEE. Trimming shortened V by 5 bases and J by 7 bases, and 22 bases separated the two germline ends. This CDR3 comprises 15 residues. The CDR3 sequence: CASSRRGGGPLEQYF. The CDR3 nucleotides are TGTGCCAGCAGTCGCAGGGGCGGGGGCCCTTTAGAGCAGTACTTC.

J is TRBJ2-7 and V is TRBV28; possibly TRBD1 or TRBD2 for D (6 bases each). Germline-derived CDR1 and CDR2 are MDHEN and SYDVKM. The CDR3 totals 14 residues. The V and J ends lost 8 bases and 4 bases respectively, with 18 bases between them. The CDR3 nucleotides are TGTGCCAGCCGGGGGTCAGGGGCCGGGTACGAGCAGTACTTC. Its translation: CASRGSGAGYEQYF.

J is TRBJ2-6 and V is TRBV11-2; D may be TRBD1 (6 bases). CDR3 length: 18 residues. The germline V and J ends were trimmed by 5 bases and 0 bases, with 17 bases remaining between them. Per germline, CDR1 SGHAT and CDR2 FQNNGV. The CDR3 nucleotides are TGTGCCAGCAGCCAACATGGACAGCGCGACTCTGGGGCCAACGTCCTGACTTTC. It codes for CASSQHGQRDSGANVLTF.

The chain has TRBV29-1 and TRBJ1-5; TRBD1 agrees at 7 bases. Germline V lookup: CDR1 SQVTM, CDR2 ANQGSEA. V trimming: 6 bases; J trimming: 7 bases; junction bases outside the gene matches: 15. The CDR3 runs 15 residues. CDR3 DNA sequence: TGCAGCGTAACCTCCGACAGGGAACGGGGACAGCCCCAGCATTTT. This codes for CSVTSDRERGQPQHF.

The rearrangement links TRBV27 to TRBJ1-2; 7 bases are a match to TRBD1. Looked up from germline, CDR1 is MNHEY and CDR2 is SMNVEV (reference sequence). The V gene end was trimmed by 10 bases and the J gene end by 4 bases; junction bases not matched to a gene: 15. This CDR3 has 15 residues. The CDR3 region has the DNA TGTGCCACCTCAGGTGGCGGGACAGATCCCTATGGCTACACCTTC. This sequence encodes CATSGGGTDPYGYTF.

This clone came up once. The J gene is TRBJ2-4, the V gene TRBV27; D gene unclear. V lost 6 bases and J 6 bases, leaving 18 bases between the germline ends. CDR1 MNHEY and CDR2 SMNVEV come from the germline V gene (reference sequence). The CDR3 length is 15 residues. The CDR3 loop reads CASSPLFGRINIQYF. The CDR3 DNA follows: TGTGCCAGCAGCCCATTATTCGGACGGATAAACATTCAGTACTTC.

V gene TRBV9 combines with J gene TRBJ2-5; D call uncertain. V was pared by 3 bases and J by 3 bases, with 12 bases between. CDR3 length: 14 residues. CDR1 is SGDLS, CDR2 YYNGEE, per germline. The CDR3 loop is CASSAWSDKETQYF. The DNA for the CDR3 is TGTGCCAGCAGCGCCTGGAGTGATAAAGAGACCCAGTACTTC.

The chain employs TRBV28 and TRBJ2-5; possibly TRBD2 for D (6 bases). Germline V gives CDR1 MDHEN, CDR2 SYDVKM. Between the trimmed V and J ends, which lost 3 bases and 4 bases, there was a span of 12 bases. The CDR3 spans 14 residues. The CDR3 here is CASSFERVGETQYF. CDR3 DNA sequence: TGTGCCAGCAGTTTTGAGCGGGTCGGAGAGACCCAGTACTTC.

The chain couples TRBV19 to TRBJ2-7; TRBD2 might be the D (5 bases). Deletions cut 3 bases from V and 4 bases from J, with 16 bases between. The CDR3 consists of 15 residues. Germline-derived CDR1 and CDR2 are LNHDA and SQIVND (reference sequence). CDR3: CASSISSGSPYEQYF. The DNA for the CDR3 is TGTGCCAGTAGTATTAGTTCGGGGAGTCCATACGAGCAGTACTTC.

The genes are TRBV21-1 and TRBJ2-3; the D call of TRBD2 is as the table states it, not checked on the DNA. TRBV21-1 counts as a pseudogene. This CDR3 contains 16 residues. The CDR3: CASSISQTSATDTQYF. CDR3 bases: TGTGCCAGCAGCATTTCCCAGACTAGCGCCACAGATACGCAGTATTTT.

Here the CDR3 reads CASSGQLYGYTF. The CDR3 DNA is TGTGCCAGCAGTGGACAGCTCTATGGCTACACCTTC. The chain has TRBV9 and TRBJ1-2; TRBD1 might be the D (6 bases). From germline, CDR1 is SGDLS and CDR2 YYNGEE. Trimming took 5 bases from V and 4 from J, leaving 9 bases between them. This CDR3 has 12 amino acids.

The CDR3: CASSHGYSYEQYF. As DNA, the CDR3 is TGTGCCAGCAGCCACGGATACTCCTACGAGCAGTACTTC. J is TRBJ2-7 and V is TRBV27, with D unclear. Trimming removed 6 bases from V and 0 bases from J, with 9 bases in between. CDR3 length: 13 amino acids. From germline, CDR1 is MNHEY and CDR2 SMNVEV (reference sequence).

This chain connects TRBV13 to TRBJ2-7; tentatively, D is TRBD2 (6 bases). V was shortened by 0 bases and J by 6 bases, with 15 bases between the two germline ends. Germline V gene sequence: CDR1 PRHDT, CDR2 FYEKMQ (reference sequence). CDR3 length: 15 amino acids. CDR3 sequence reads: CASSLGFGSKFEQYF. The CDR3 DNA is TGTGCCAGCAGCTTAGGGTTCGGGAGTAAATTCGAGCAGTACTTC.

The chain is built from TRBV13 and TRBJ2-2; 8 bases map to TRBD2. J was trimmed by 5 bases and V by 1 base; bases with no gene match: 6. Germline loops: CDR1 PRHDT, CDR2 FYEKMQ (reference sequence). The CDR3 contains 16 residues. Written as DNA, the CDR3 is TGTGCCAGCAGCTTAGCTAGCGGGCACTGGACCGGGGAGCTGTTTTTT. Its translation is CASSLASGHWTGELFF.